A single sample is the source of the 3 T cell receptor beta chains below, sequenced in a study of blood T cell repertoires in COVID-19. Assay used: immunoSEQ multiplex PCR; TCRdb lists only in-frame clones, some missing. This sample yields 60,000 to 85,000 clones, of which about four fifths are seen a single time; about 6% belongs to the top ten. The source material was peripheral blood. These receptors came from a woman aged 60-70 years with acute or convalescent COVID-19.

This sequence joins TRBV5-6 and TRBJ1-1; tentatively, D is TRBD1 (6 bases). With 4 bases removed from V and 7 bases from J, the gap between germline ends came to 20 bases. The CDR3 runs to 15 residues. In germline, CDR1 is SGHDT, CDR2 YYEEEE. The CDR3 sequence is CASSVAHRVLDEAFF. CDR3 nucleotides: TGTGCCAGCAGCGTTGCGCACAGGGTTTTGGATGAAGCTTTCTTT.

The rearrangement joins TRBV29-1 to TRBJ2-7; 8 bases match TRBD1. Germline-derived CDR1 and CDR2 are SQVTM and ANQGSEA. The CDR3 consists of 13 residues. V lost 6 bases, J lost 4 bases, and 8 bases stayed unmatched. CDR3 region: CSVYGQGAYEQYF. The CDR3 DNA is TGCAGCGTCTACGGACAGGGAGCTTACGAGCAGTACTTC.

The CDR3 coding sequence is TGCAGTGCTACTGACAGGGGAAGATCCTACGAGCAGTACTTC. It is translated as CSATDRGRSYEQYF. The chain is built from TRBV20-1 and TRBJ2-7; the match to TRBD1 covers 8 bases. Per the germline V gene, CDR1 is DFQATT and CDR2 is SNEGSKA (reference sequence). The CDR3 contains 14 residues. Germline trimming cut 4 bases from V and 1 base from J; bases unmatched to any gene: 6.